This TCR beta chain was sequenced in a study of persistence of HIV-infected CD4 T cells. This clone came up once. Antigen: not known. The V segment lost 4 bases and the J segment 0 bases; nucleotides outside the gene matches: 8. Germline V gene sequence: CDR1 SGHRS, CDR2 YFSETQ. The CDR3 has 17 residues. Overlapping HIV-1 Gag 15-mer peptides at about 1 ug per peptide per mL were used. Sorted nonresponding memory CD4+ T cells were CD40L-negative, CD69-negative, CD45RO-high. This was the immunoSEQ version 4 assay in survey mode. Generated by immunoSEQ multiplex PCR, the TCRdb table keeps only in-frame clones and is missing some. The sample lists about 36,000 clones, approximately 85% occurring once.

The gene calls are TRBV5-1 and TRBJ1-3; 9 bases match TRBD1. This clonotype was obtained from an adult with HIV. The donor label of this sample is uncertain. Source: cultured CD4+ T cells from PBMCs, taken from a patient who received antiretroviral therapy. CDR3 sequence reads: CASSEGQGRISGNTIYF. For the CDR3, the DNA is TGCGCCAGCAGCGAGGGACAGGGCCGAATCTCTGGAAACACCATATATTTT. Drawing the rest from reference TRBV5-1 and TRBJ1-3, the complete variable domain is KAGVTQTPRYLIKTRGQQVTLSCSPISGHRSVSWYQQTPGQGLQFLFEYFSETQRNKGNFPGRFSGRQFSNSRSEMNVSTLELGDSALYLCASSEGQGRISGNTIYFGEGSWLTVV.